These 18 T cell receptor beta chains came from one sample sequenced in a study of cytomegalovirus exposure and HLA in healthy donors. The PCR was carried out with 60 Vbeta primers and 13 Jbeta primers. TCRdb keeps only in-frame clones here, not all; method: immunoSEQ multiplex PCR. The profile shows some 150,000 clones, roughly 80% of them singletons. The sequencing sample was made of PBMCs. The source is a woman aged 45-60 years in good health and CMV-seropositive.

CDR3 residues: CASSLDPRYQPQHF. CDR3 DNA sequence: TGTGCCAGCAGTTTAGACCCCAGGTATCAGCCCCAGCATTTT. The rearrangement joins TRBV27 to TRBJ1-5; no clear D. CDR3 length: 14 amino acids. Trimming removed 2 bases at V and 5 bases at J, with 10 bases between. Germline V gives CDR1 MNHEY, CDR2 SMNVEV (reference sequence).

The chain carries TRBV11-2 and TRBJ1-2, with D hard to call. The ends were cut back, 4 bases at V and 4 bases at J, with 25 bases in the middle. Germline assignment: CDR1 SGHAT and CDR2 FQNNGV. There are 18 residues in the CDR3. The CDR3 DNA is TGTGCCAGCAGCTCAATTAAGGCCAGTCTGGAGGAAGGCTATGGCTACACCTTC. This gives the protein CASSSIKASLEEGYGYTF.

This clone showed up just a few times. The gene calls are TRBV5-1 and TRBJ1-1, with D perhaps TRBD1 (5 bases). Germline CDR1 SGHRS, CDR2 YFSETQ. The CDR3 spans 13 residues. The germline V and J ends were trimmed by 4 bases and 4 bases, with 11 bases remaining between them. CDR3 in DNA: TGCGCCAGCAGCGCACAGACAGCCACTGAAGCTTTCTTT. It translates to CASSAQTATEAFF.

The V gene is TRBV19, the J gene TRBJ2-7, with D possibly being TRBD2 (6 bases). This CDR3 is built from 16 residues. Germline V gene data show CDR1 as LNHDA and CDR2 as SQIVND (reference sequence). The V end was cut by 5 bases, the J end by 4 bases, with 21 bases between. CDR3 residues: CASSPRLQAGGYEQYF. The DNA for the CDR3 is TGTGCCAGTAGTCCCCGACTCCAGGCAGGAGGGTACGAGCAGTACTTC.

V usage is TRBV5-5 and J usage is TRBJ2-3, with D possibly TRBD2 on 5 matching bases. The V end lost 0 bases, the J end lost 0 bases, and 8 bases lay between the germline ends. Per the germline V gene, CDR1 is SGHKS and CDR2 is YYEKEE (reference sequence). There are 15 residues in the CDR3. This CDR3 is CASSLGGASTDTQYF. CDR3 DNA sequence: TGTGCCAGCAGCTTGGGGGGAGCGAGCACAGATACGCAGTATTTT.

This sequence joins TRBV10-3 and TRBJ2-2; D possibly corresponds to TRBD1 (5 bases). V gave up 4 bases and J gave up 3 bases, with 9 bases separating them. This CDR3 is built from 14 residues. Germline V gene lookup returns CDR1 ENHRY and CDR2 SYGVKD. The CDR3 loop is CAISGPRDTGELFF. CDR3 nucleotides: TGTGCCATCAGTGGACCCAGGGACACCGGGGAGCTGTTTTTT.

This chain uses TRBV13 with TRBJ1-2, with 7 positions matching TRBD1. V was pared by 5 bases and J by 2 bases, with 8 bases of the junction left unmatched. The CDR3 totals 15 residues. Germline V CDR1 and CDR2: PRHDT, FYEKMQ (reference sequence). DNA for the CDR3: TGTGCCAGCAGCGTACTAGGGACAGCAAACTATGGCTACACCTTC. Amino acid sequence: CASSVLGTANYGYTF.

The J gene is TRBJ2-6, the V gene TRBV6-5; 9 bases are a match to TRBD1. Losses at the gene ends were 5 bases for V and 2 bases for J; bases not matched to a gene: 1. Looked up from germline, CDR1 is MNHEY and CDR2 is SVGAGI. CDR3 size: 15 residues. CDR3 in amino acids: CASSGTGPGANVLTF. CDR3 coding DNA: TGTGCCAGCAGTGGGACAGGGCCTGGGGCCAACGTCCTGACTTTC.

The rearrangement joins TRBV9 to TRBJ2-2; D is ambiguous. There are 13 residues in the CDR3. CDR1 and CDR2 (germline): SGDLS, YYNGEE. Trimming took 0 bases from V and 10 from J, leaving 10 bases between them. As DNA, the CDR3 is TGTGCCAGCAGCGTAGTCGGGTCCCCGGAGCTGTTTTTT. It translates to CASSVVGSPELFF.

V and J are TRBV29-1 and TRBJ1-1, with D unclear. The germline CDR1 and CDR2 sequences are SQVTM and ANQGSEA. The CDR3 sequence is 13 residues long. Deletions cut 3 bases from V and 1 base from J, with 9 bases between. CDR3 sequence (DNA): TGCAGCGTTGATTCTGCGGGGAACACTGAAGCTTTCTTT. Encoded protein: CSVDSAGNTEAFF.

This rearrangement joins TRBV6-1 to TRBJ2-5; TRBD2 agrees at 12 bases. Germline assignment: CDR1 MNHNS and CDR2 SASEGT. The V and J ends lost 2 bases and 7 bases, in that order; junction bases with no gene match: 14. The CDR3 extends over 18 amino acids. CDR3 DNA: TGTGCCAGCAGTGAAATGGTGGCTAGCGGGGGGGCCTTGGGGACCCAGTACTTC. This translates into CASSEMVASGGALGTQYF.

About this clone itself: This sample includes further DNA sequences coding for the same CDR3. This rearrangement joins TRBV5-1 to TRBJ1-5; 8 nucleotides match TRBD1. The CDR3 spans 15 residues. The germline CDR1 and CDR2 sequences are SGHRS and YFSETQ. The junction had 3 bases not matched to a gene; V was cut back by 0 bases and J by 4 bases. Here the CDR3 DNA reads TGCGCCAGCAGCTTGGCTGGACAGGGTAATCAGCCCCAGCATTTT. Translating it yields CASSLAGQGNQPQHF.

The chain employs TRBV7-8 and TRBJ2-1, with TRBD2 matching 7 bases. V lost 5 bases and J lost 3; bases outside the gene matches: 7. Germline CDR1 is SGHVS and CDR2 is FQNEAQ. The CDR3 runs to 15 residues. CDR3 nucleotides: TGTGCCAGCAGCCGGACTAGAGAATACTACAATGAGCAGTTCTTC. This encodes CASSRTREYYNEQFF.

This chain links TRBV6-5 with TRBJ2-3, with a tentative D call TRBD2 (7 bases). V gave up 0 bases and J gave up 9 bases, with 16 bases separating them. This CDR3 comprises 15 residues. CDR1 and CDR2 from the germline V gene are MNHEY and SVGAGI. This CDR3 is CASSYSTGGWGTQYF. As DNA, the CDR3 is TGTGCCAGCAGTTACTCGACGGGGGGCTGGGGGACGCAGTATTTT.

This clone is a singleton in its sample. Relative to the germline gene, one junction end is altered; a read error may explain this. The gene calls are TRBV7-9 and TRBJ2-7; 8 nucleotides match TRBD1. The CDR3 consists of 16 residues. CDR1 SEHNR and CDR2 FQNEAQ come from the germline V gene (reference sequence). The chain's CDR3 is CSSSYGQGSSPYEQYF. The CDR3 bases are TGTTCCAGCAGCTATGGACAGGGTAGCTCTCCCTACGAGCAGTACTTC. The variable domain in full, completed from reference TRBV7-9 and TRBJ2-7, reads DTGVSQNPRHKITKRGQNVTFRCDPISEHNRLYWYRQTLGQGPEFLTYFQNEAQLEKSRLLSDRFSAERPKGSFSTLEIQRTEQGDSAMYLCSSSYGQGSSPYEQYFGPGTRLTVT.

A word on this clone: Additional DNA sequences in this sample encode the identical CDR3. The rearrangement joins TRBV30 to TRBJ2-7; D gene ambiguous. V lost 1 base and J lost 3, with 4 bases in between. This CDR3 is built from 11 residues. CDR1 and CDR2 (germline): GTSNPN, SVGIG (reference sequence). CDR3 sequence: CAWSGGYEQYF. In DNA form, the CDR3 reads TGTGCCTGGAGTGGCGGCTACGAGCAGTACTTC. Combining the CDR3 with reference TRBV30 and TRBJ2-7 gives the whole variable domain SQTIHQWPATLVQPVGSPLSLECTVEGTSNPNLYWYRQAAGRGLQLLFYSVGIGQISSEVPQNLSASRPQDRQFILSSKKLLLSDSGFYLCAWSGGYEQYFGPGTRLTVT.

This sequence joins TRBV15 and TRBJ2-7; D is unresolved. Per the germline V gene, CDR1 is LNHNV and CDR2 is YYDKDF (reference sequence). Trimming stripped 0 bases from V and 1 base from J, with 4 bases between. The CDR3 has 13 amino acids. CDR3 loop: CATSRDLSYEQYF. CDR3 in DNA: TGTGCCACCAGCAGAGATCTTTCCTACGAGCAGTACTTC.

J is TRBJ2-3 and V is TRBV7-8; D not resolved. This CDR3 has 12 residues. Germline V gene sequence: CDR1 SGHVS, CDR2 FQNEAQ. V was clipped by 4 bases and J by 4 bases, with 6 bases between them. The CDR3 DNA sequence: TGTGCCAGCAGCTCGGAGTCAGATACGCAGTATTTT. Residues: CASSSESDTQYF. The full variable domain, with the rest looked up from reference TRBV7-8 and TRBJ2-3, is GAGVSQSPRYKVAKRGQDVALRCDPISGHVSLFWYQQALGQGPEFLTYFQNEAQLDKSGLPSDRFFAERPEGSVSTLKIQRTQQEDSAVYLCASSSESDTQYFGPGTRLTVL.